The rows below give T cell receptor beta chains drawn from one sample of a study of technical replicates of blood from a handful of donors. Data came from immunoSEQ multiplex PCR; TCRdb stores just in-frame clones and leaves some out. The sample lists more than 65,000 clones; roughly 89% were seen once. The sequenced material came from T cells isolated from PBMCs. The receptor source for this set is a human donor in good health. The CDR3 runs from the conserved cysteine through the conserved F or W. D genes are given only for firm matches. A row's size may be missing; if present it is once, few, many or a size class.

cdr3_nt cdr3_aa clone_size j_call d_call cdr3_length v_call
TGTGCCAGCAGTACGACTCTTTACAATGAGCAGTTCTTC CASSTTLYNEQFF . TRBJ2-1 . 13 TRBV27
TGTGCCAGCAGCTCTAGCAGCCTCAATGAGCAGTTCTTC CASSSSSLNEQFF . TRBJ2-1 . 13 TRBV7-3
TGTGCCAGCAGCCAACCGATCCTAGCGGCTCCCTACGAGCAGTACTTC CASSQPILAAPYEQYF . TRBJ2-7 TRBD2 16 TRBV4-2
TGTGCCAGCAGCCAGAGCGGGGGGAAGGGGGAGCAGTACTTC CASSQSGGKGEQYF . TRBJ2-7 TRBD2 14 TRBV4-2
TGCGCCAGCAGCCAATCAGGGACAGCCTACGAGCAGTACTTC CASSQSGTAYEQYF . TRBJ2-7 TRBD1 14 TRBV4-3
TGTGCCAGCAGCTTATATACCCAATACAGGGGGCATTCGTTTGGCTACACCTTC CASSLYTQYRGHSFGYTF . TRBJ1-2 TRBD1 18 TRBV11-2
TGTGCCAGCAGTGACACCTGGACTAGCGGGAAGAATGAGCAGTTCTTC CASSDTWTSGKNEQFF . TRBJ2-1 TRBD2 16 TRBV6-4
TGTGCCAGCAGCCCAGAGCGCCACGAGCAGTACTTC CASSPERHEQYF . TRBJ2-7 . 12 TRBV7-9
TGCGCCAGCAGCCAAGATGGAGACAGGGGAAAACTGTTTTTT CASSQDGDRGKLFF . TRBJ1-4 TRBD1 14 TRBV4-3
TGTGCCAGCCAGCAAACCGGGACAGTTGCTTCGGTGCAGTACTTC CASQQTGTVASVQYF . TRBJ2-7 TRBD1 15 TRBV25-1
TGCGCCAGCAGCTTGGAGAGGGTAACCGGGGAGCTGTTTTTT CASSLERVTGELFF . TRBJ2-2 . 14 TRBV5-1
TGTGCCTGGAGCCCGACTAGCGGGAACTACGAGCAGTACTTC CAWSPTSGNYEQYF . TRBJ2-7 TRBD2 14 TRBV30
TGCGCCAGCAGCCAAGTCTTACAGGGATCGCCGGTCACCGGGGAGCTGTTTTTT CASSQVLQGSPVTGELFF . TRBJ2-2 . 18 TRBV4-1
TGCAGCGTTGCCGGGACACCGTACGAGCAGTACTTC CSVAGTPYEQYF . TRBJ2-7 . 12 TRBV29-1
TGCGCCAGCAGCCCCCAAACCGGGACTTCTATATACGAGCAGTACTTC CASSPQTGTSIYEQYF . TRBJ2-7 . 16 TRBV4-3
TGTGCCAGCAGCGACCAGGGGAATCAGCCCCAGCATTTT CASSDQGNQPQHF few TRBJ1-5 . 13 TRBV2
TGTGCCAGCAGTGGACAGGGAGGTGAGCAGTTCTTC CASSGQGGEQFF . TRBJ2-1 . 12 TRBV2
TGTGCCAGCACCGACCCCGTGGGGGGCACTGAAGCTTTCTTT CASTDPVGGTEAFF . TRBJ1-1 . 14 TRBV6-5
TGTGCCAGCAGTGAAGCGCTTACTAGCGGGTTAAACATTCAGTACTTC CASSEALTSGLNIQYF . TRBJ2-4 TRBD2 16 TRBV2
TGTGCTAGCAGCTTAGATTCAAGCGGGAGGCGGAATGAGCAGTTCTTC CASSLDSSGRRNEQFF few TRBJ2-1 TRBD2 16 TRBV7-7
TGTGCCAGCAGTGAATCGGGGGGGGGCACTGAAGCTTTCTTT CASSESGGGTEAFF . TRBJ1-1 . 14 TRBV2
TGTGCCAGCAGCCCGTCTGCGGGGAGTACCGGGGAGCTGTTTTTT CASSPSAGSTGELFF . TRBJ2-2 . 15 TRBV9
TGTGCCAGCAGTTACTCTGACAGGCCTGGAAACACCATATATTTT CASSYSDRPGNTIYF . TRBJ1-3 . 15 TRBV6-5
TGTGCCATCAGTGGAGTCAGGGCCATCTACGAGCAGTACTTC CAISGVRAIYEQYF . TRBJ2-7 . 14 TRBV10-3
TGTGCCAGCAGTAGACAGGGGGGCGGAAACACCATATATTTT CASSRQGGGNTIYF few TRBJ1-3 TRBD1 14 TRBV6-5
TGTGCCAGCGGATTAGCGGGAGGGTTTAGCACAGATACGCAGTATTTT CASGLAGGFSTDTQYF once TRBJ2-3 TRBD2 16 TRBV9
TGCAGCGTTGAAGATCCCGACTTAAGCTACGAGCAGTACTTC CSVEDPDLSYEQYF . TRBJ2-7 . 14 TRBV29-1
TGTGCCACTATCACCGGGACTAGTGGCGAGCAGTTCTTC CATITGTSGEQFF . TRBJ2-1 TRBD2 13 TRBV2
TGCGCCAGCAGCCAAAAGGGACTAGCGGGAGAAGAGCAGTACTTC CASSQKGLAGEEQYF . TRBJ2-7 TRBD2 15 TRBV4-1
TGTGCCAGCAGTTTCGGGGGGGGAGGGACTGAAGCTTTCTTT CASSFGGGGTEAFF . TRBJ1-1 . 14 TRBV28
TGTGCCAGCAATCGGGGCACTGAAGCTTTCTTT CASNRGTEAFF . TRBJ1-1 . 11 TRBV27
TGTGCCAGTAGTATGAGGACAGGGGACGAGCAGTACTTC CASSMRTGDEQYF . TRBJ2-7 TRBD1 13 TRBV19
TGTGCCAGCAGCCGGGGACTGGGGGACACTGAAGCTTTCTTT CASSRGLGDTEAFF . TRBJ1-1 . 14 TRBV13
TGCAGCGTTGAATGGAGCGGGAGATTCGATGAGCAGTTCTTC CSVEWSGRFDEQFF . TRBJ2-1 TRBD2 14 TRBV29-1
TGTGCCAGCAGCGTAGCTACCCCCGTACGACAGGGGAGTCTAACAGATACGCAGTATTTT CASSVATPVRQGSLTDTQYF . TRBJ2-3 TRBD1 20 TRBV9
TGTGCCAGCAGCCAAGTTCCGGGACAGAATCAGCCCCAGCATTTT CASSQVPGQNQPQHF once TRBJ1-5 TRBD1 15 TRBV4-2
TGTGCCAGCAGTGAAGCGCTTTGGGGGCGAAACTATGGCTACACCTTC CASSEALWGRNYGYTF . TRBJ1-2 . 16 TRBV2
TGTGCCAGCAGCTCCGGGACAGGCACAGATACGCAGTATTTT CASSSGTGTDTQYF . TRBJ2-3 TRBD1 14 TRBV28